This is a list of T cell receptor beta chains from one sample in a study of cytomegalovirus exposure and HLA in healthy donors. Sequencing used immunoSEQ multiplex PCR; TCRdb keeps in-frame clones, though not all of them. This sample's clone table lists around 160,000 clones. Sequencing used PBMCs. All receptors come from a woman in her 50s in good health and CMV-seronegative. Both conserved end residues are part of each CDR3. A D gene is named only where the DNA matches it firmly.

V: TRBV10-3; J: TRBJ1-1; D: TRBD1; DNA: TGTGCCATCAGTCGGGACAGGGGGCTGATAGGCACTGAAGCTTTCTTT; CDR3: CAISRDRGLIGTEAFF
V: TRBV30; J: TRBJ2-1; D: TRBD1; DNA: TGTGCCTGGATCAAAGACCCTGGACAGGGATACTACAATGAGCAGTTCTTC; CDR3: CAWIKDPGQGYYNEQFF
V: TRBV7-2; J: TRBJ2-7; D: -; DNA: TGTGCCAGCAGCTTACGGGGCGAGCAGTACTTC; CDR3: CASSLRGEQYF
V: TRBV11-2; J: TRBJ1-6; D: TRBD1; DNA: TGTGCCAGCAGCTCCGGACAGGGAAGAAATTCACCCCTCCACTTT; CDR3: CASSSGQGRNSPLHF
V: TRBV4-1; J: TRBJ2-2; D: TRBD2; DNA: TGCGCCAGCAGCCTTAGCGGGGGGGCCGGGGAGCTGTTTTTT; CDR3: CASSLSGGAGELFF
V: TRBV11-2; J: TRBJ2-5; D: -; DNA: TGTGCCAGCAGCCCCTATGTGGCGGCCCAGTACTTC; CDR3: CASSPYVAAQYF
V: TRBV2; J: TRBJ1-1; D: -; DNA: TGTGCCAGCAGGGATTCCTCGGACAGCAGACAGGCTTTCTTT; CDR3: CASRDSSDSRQAFF
V: TRBV13; J: TRBJ2-7; D: -; DNA: TGTGCCAGCAGCTTAGGGGGGGGTAGCTCCTACGAGCAGTACTTC; CDR3: CASSLGGGSSYEQYF
V: TRBV29-1; J: TRBJ2-5; D: TRBD1; DNA: TGCAGCGTCCTCCGGGACAGGGGTTTGGAGACCCAGTACTTC; CDR3: CSVLRDRGLETQYF
V: TRBV11-1; J: TRBJ2-1; D: TRBD2; DNA: TGTGCCAGCAGCGTTCGGACTAGTGGAAGCAATGAGCAGTTCTTC; CDR3: CASSVRTSGSNEQFF
V: TRBV7-8; J: TRBJ2-7; D: TRBD2; DNA: TGTGCCAGCAGCTCGTTTGGGACTAGCCGTTCCTACGAGCAGTACTTC; CDR3: CASSSFGTSRSYEQYF
V: TRBV5-1; J: TRBJ1-3; D: TRBD1; DNA: TGCGCCAGCAGCTACGGACAGGGGGCAGGAAACACCATATATTTT; CDR3: CASSYGQGAGNTIYF
V: TRBV9; J: TRBJ2-3; D: TRBD1; DNA: TGTGCCAGCAGCCCGACAGGGTATGGAACAGATACGCAGTATTTT; CDR3: CASSPTGYGTDTQYF
V: TRBV4-3; J: TRBJ2-3; D: -; DNA: TGCGCCAGCAGCCACGACCGGGACTCGACCACAGATACGCAGTATTTT; CDR3: CASSHDRDSTTDTQYF
V: TRBV18; J: TRBJ2-7; D: TRBD1; DNA: TGTGCCAGCTCGGGGACAGGATTGACCTACGAGCAGTACTTC; CDR3: CASSGTGLTYEQYF